A selection of T cell receptor beta chains follows, all from one sample in a study of identical twins. TCRdb reprocessed the 5' RACE reads via MiXCR and lists one record per CDR3 protein. The repertoire holds 420,000 or so distinct CDR3 sequences, with roughly 20% as singletons. The sample was naive T cells sorted from blood. The receptors here all came from a man in his fifties or sixties in good health. The CDR3 runs from the conserved cysteine through the conserved F or W. D genes are given only for firm matches. Only part of the rows carry a size: once, few, many, or a class if the clone is expanded.

clone size	V gene	J gene	D gene	CDR3 protein	CDR3 DNA
NA	TRBV7-2	TRBJ2-7	NA	CASSLTQVSYEQYF	TGTGCCAGCAGCTTAACCCAGGTTTCCTACGAGCAGTACTTC
NA	TRBV27	TRBJ1-4	NA	CASSFGLSREKLFF	TGTGCCAGCAGTTTCGGGCTGTCACGGGAAAAACTGTTTTTT
NA	TRBV7-9	TRBJ2-5	TRBD2	CASSLGLAWETQYF	TGTGCCAGCAGCTTAGGACTAGCTTGGGAGACCCAGTACTTC
NA	TRBV20-1	TRBJ2-2	TRBD2	CSARRSGRADTGELFF	TGCAGTGCTCGCAGAAGCGGGAGGGCCGACACCGGGGAGCTGTTTTTT
NA	TRBV11-2	TRBJ2-2	TRBD1	CASSTGQGVTTGELFF	TGTGCCAGCAGCACGGGACAGGGGGTGACCACCGGGGAGCTGTTTTTT
many	TRBV6-5	TRBJ2-1	NA	CASSYGHYNEQFF	TGTGCCAGCAGTTACGGACATTACAATGAGCAGTTCTTC
few	TRBV6-9	TRBJ2-7	NA	CASSYSYRVLHYEQYF	TGTGCCAGCAGTTATTCGTATAGGGTCTTACACTACGAGCAGTACTTC
NA	TRBV20-1	TRBJ2-3	NA	CSASEQRTDTQYF	TGCAGTGCTAGCGAACAGCGCACAGATACGCAGTATTTT
many	TRBV5-1	TRBJ2-2	NA	CASSLEAFRRTGELFF	TGCGCCAGCAGCTTGGAGGCGTTTAGGAGGACCGGGGAGCTGTTTTTT
many	TRBV27	TRBJ2-4	NA	CASSFGGTGVNIQYF	TGTGCCAGCAGTTTTGGGGGGACTGGGGTAAACATTCAGTACTTC
NA	TRBV5-1	TRBJ2-3	TRBD1	CASSPTGDRRGARDTQYF	TGCGCCAGCAGCCCAACCGGGGACAGACGAGGGGCTCGGGATACGCAGTATTTT
once	TRBV20-1	TRBJ1-5	NA	CSARVGRINQPQHF	TGCAGTGCTAGAGTCGGGCGTATCAATCAGCCCCAGCATTTT
few	TRBV6-2/TRBV6-3	TRBJ2-6	NA	CASSSPLLGTPHSGANVLTF	TGTGCCAGCAGTTCCCCTTTACTTGGAACCCCGCACTCTGGGGCCAACGTCCTGACTTTC
many	TRBV5-1	TRBJ2-1	TRBD2	CASSPLAGGYNEQFF	TGCGCCAGCAGCCCTCTAGCGGGGGGGTACAATGAGCAGTTCTTC
NA	TRBV24-1	TRBJ2-1	NA	CATSDPASRLNEQFF	TGTGCCACCAGTGATCCAGCTAGCCGATTAAATGAGCAGTTCTTC
many	TRBV5-1	TRBJ2-1	TRBD2	CASSPGTSGTNEQFF	TGCGCCAGCAGCCCAGGGACTAGCGGGACCAATGAGCAGTTCTTC
NA	TRBV6-6	TRBJ2-5	NA	CASSYGRTETQYF	TGTGCCAGCAGTTATGGAAGGACAGAGACCCAGTACTTC
NA	TRBV10-3	TRBJ2-5	NA	CAITQALDQETQYF	TGTGCCATCACACAGGCCCTGGACCAAGAGACCCAGTACTTC
NA	TRBV11-2	TRBJ2-3	NA	CASSLDISGGTDTQYF	TGTGCCAGCAGCTTAGATATCTCGGGGGGCACAGATACGCAGTATTTT
NA	TRBV6-2/TRBV6-3	TRBJ2-1	NA	CASSYPRDIPLEGEQFF	TGTGCCAGCAGTTACCCACGGGACATCCCCTTAGAGGGTGAGCAGTTCTTC
few	TRBV20-1	TRBJ2-7	TRBD2	CSARDIGLVGREQYF	TGCAGTGCTAGAGATATTGGACTAGTAGGTCGGGAGCAGTACTTC
few	TRBV5-5	TRBJ2-1	TRBD2	CASSLGLAGVSYNEQFF	TGTGCCAGCAGCTTGGGACTAGCGGGAGTATCCTACAATGAGCAGTTCTTC
many	TRBV5-6	TRBJ2-7	NA	CASSFWGIPGSKTYEQYF	TGTGCCAGCAGCTTCTGGGGAATACCGGGTAGCAAGACCTACGAGCAGTACTTC
many	TRBV4-3	TRBJ2-3	TRBD2	CASSRGLAVGRDTQYF	TGCGCCAGCAGCCGTGGACTAGCCGTGGGAAGGGATACGCAGTATTTT
NA	TRBV20-1	TRBJ2-5	TRBD2	CSARGRLLRGETQYF	TGCAGTGCTAGAGGGCGGCTTTTGCGGGGGGAGACCCAGTACTTC
few	TRBV10-3	TRBJ1-6	NA	CAISESSDSPLHF	TGTGCCATCAGTGAGTCTTCAGATTCACCCCTCCACTTT
NA	TRBV20-1	TRBJ2-7	TRBD1	CSGDSGQDYEQYF	TGCAGTGGAGACTCGGGACAGGACTACGAGCAGTACTTC
few	TRBV20-1	TRBJ2-3	NA	CSAQRGPSTDTQYF	TGCAGTGCGCAAAGGGGACCTAGCACAGATACGCAGTATTTT
many	TRBV15	TRBJ2-5	NA	CATSVEEGTQYF	TGTGCCACTAGTGTTGAGGAGGGGACCCAGTACTTC
many	TRBV5-5	TRBJ2-2	TRBD2	CASSSAGVRGTGELFF	TGTGCCAGCAGCTCCGCGGGAGTGAGAGGCACCGGGGAGCTGTTTTTT
many	TRBV5-1	TRBJ1-1	NA	CASSLEGRGGTEAFF	TGCGCCAGCAGCTTGGAAGGCAGGGGAGGGACTGAAGCTTTCTTT
NA	TRBV7-2	TRBJ2-3	NA	CASSLDGLRGDTQYF	TGTGCCAGCAGCTTAGATGGCCTCAGAGGGGATACGCAGTATTTT
few	TRBV20-1	TRBJ1-4	NA	CSAPDRVVEKLFF	TGCAGTGCTCCCGACCGAGTTGTTGAAAAACTGTTTTTT
NA	TRBV19	TRBJ2-7	NA	CASSIEGSYEQYF	TGTGCCAGTAGTATAGAGGGATCCTACGAGCAGTACTTC
NA	TRBV4-1	TRBJ2-5	NA	CASSQVTSQETQYF	TGCGCCAGCAGCCAAGTGACTAGCCAAGAGACCCAGTACTTC
few	TRBV7-2	TRBJ1-2	NA	CASSLVREGGYTF	TGTGCCAGCAGCTTAGTCAGGGAGGGCGGCTACACCTTC
few	TRBV4-3	TRBJ2-2	TRBD2	CASSQDWLAGDPSGELFF	TGCGCCAGCAGCCAAGATTGGCTAGCGGGAGACCCCTCCGGGGAGCTGTTTTTT
many	TRBV10-2	TRBJ2-5	NA	CASRSWGETQYF	TGCGCCAGTCGGTCTTGGGGGGAGACCCAGTACTTC
many	TRBV20-1	TRBJ1-1	NA	CSAKFPGPRNTEAFF	TGCAGCGCCAAGTTCCCGGGACCTAGGAACACTGAAGCTTTCTTT
NA	TRBV5-5	TRBJ2-3	NA	CASSLDVGDTQYF	TGTGCCAGCAGCTTGGACGTCGGAGATACGCAGTATTTT
many	TRBV20-1	TRBJ1-5	NA	CSARDGRFSNQPQHF	TGCAGTGCTAGAGATGGGCGATTTAGCAATCAGCCCCAGCATTTT
few	TRBV6-5	TRBJ1-2	NA	CASSYGSGVDYTF	TGTGCCAGCAGTTACGGGTCAGGGGTAGACTACACCTTC
NA	TRBV20-1	TRBJ2-2	TRBD1	CSARPLGGFTGELFF	TGCAGTGCCCGGCCCCTAGGGGGCTTCACCGGGGAGCTGTTTTTT
NA	TRBV5-1	TRBJ2-1	NA	CASSLPGGYEQFF	TGCGCCAGCAGCTTGCCAGGCGGCTATGAGCAGTTCTTC
few	TRBV5-1	TRBJ1-2	NA	CASSDQPANYGYTF	TGCGCCAGCAGCGATCAACCAGCTAACTATGGCTACACCTTC
NA	TRBV7-2	TRBJ2-7	TRBD2	CASSLATSGSTSIEQYF	TGTGCCAGCAGCTTAGCGACTAGCGGGAGTACTAGTATAGAGCAGTACTTC
NA	TRBV7-2	TRBJ2-7	NA	CASSLPTCEQYF	TGTGCCAGCAGCTTACCAACATGCGAGCAGTACTTC
NA	TRBV27	TRBJ2-2	TRBD1	CASSWAGGTGELFF	TGTGCCAGCAGTTGGGCAGGGGGCACCGGGGAGCTGTTTTTT
many	TRBV14	TRBJ2-1	NA	CASSTSSEQFF	TGTGCCAGCAGCACCTCCTCTGAGCAGTTCTTC